The table lists the clone carrying this T cell receptor (beta chain) with a few counts. The data derive from a study of blood T cell repertoires in COVID-19. For the study at large: Spain, Italy and the United States supplied samples that represented acute and convalescent COVID-19. Sources were T cells, B-cell-depleted T cells, or PBMCs; the material itself was cDNA or gDNA.

The assay was immunoSEQ multiplex PCR, and TCRdb's table has in-frame clones only and misses some. This table has fewer than 300,000 clones, about 80% appearing once. The TCR comes from a woman of 80 years or more with acute or convalescent COVID-19. Sequencing input: peripheral blood.

The CDR3: CASSLALAGEREKLFF. CDR3 nucleotides: TGTGCCAGCAGCTTGGCCTTGGCAGGGGAGCGTGAAAAACTGTTTTTT. The chain is built from TRBV5-4 and TRBJ1-4, with a tentative D call TRBD1 (6 bases). Per germline, CDR1 SGHNT and CDR2 YYREEE (reference sequence). The V end was cut by 0 bases, the J end by 7 bases, with 16 bases between. The CDR3 has 16 amino acids.